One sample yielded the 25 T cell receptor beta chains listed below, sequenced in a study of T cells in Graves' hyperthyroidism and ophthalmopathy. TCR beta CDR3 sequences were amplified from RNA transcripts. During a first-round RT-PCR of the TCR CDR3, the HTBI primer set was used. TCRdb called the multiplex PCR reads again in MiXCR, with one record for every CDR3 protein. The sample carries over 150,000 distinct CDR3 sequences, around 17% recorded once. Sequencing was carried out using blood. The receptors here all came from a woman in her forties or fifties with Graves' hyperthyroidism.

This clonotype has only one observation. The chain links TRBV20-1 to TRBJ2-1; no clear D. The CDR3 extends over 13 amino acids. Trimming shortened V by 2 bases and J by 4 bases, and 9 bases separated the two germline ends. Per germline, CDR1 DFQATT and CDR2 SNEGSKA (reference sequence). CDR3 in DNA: TGCAGTGCTAGACATCTAGTTTACAATGAGCAGTTCTTC. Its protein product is CSARHLVYNEQFF.

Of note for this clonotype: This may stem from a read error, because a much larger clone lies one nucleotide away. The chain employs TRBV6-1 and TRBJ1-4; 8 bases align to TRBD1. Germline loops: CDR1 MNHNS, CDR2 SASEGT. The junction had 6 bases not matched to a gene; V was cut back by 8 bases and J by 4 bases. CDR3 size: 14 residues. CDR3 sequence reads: CASERGQVNEKLFF. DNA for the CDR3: TGTGCCAGCGAGAGGGGACAGGTTAATGAAAAACTGTTTTTT.

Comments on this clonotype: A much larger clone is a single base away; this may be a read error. CDR3 coding DNA: TGTGCCAGCAATCCCGGGACTAGCGGGTCCCACAATGAGCAGTTCTTC. Its protein product is CASNPGTSGSHNEQFF. The V call is TRBV6-1, the J call TRBJ2-1, with 12 nucleotides matching TRBD2. In germline, CDR1 is MNHNS, CDR2 SASEGT. The CDR3 length is 16 residues. V lost 7 bases, J lost 5 bases, and 9 bases stayed unmatched.

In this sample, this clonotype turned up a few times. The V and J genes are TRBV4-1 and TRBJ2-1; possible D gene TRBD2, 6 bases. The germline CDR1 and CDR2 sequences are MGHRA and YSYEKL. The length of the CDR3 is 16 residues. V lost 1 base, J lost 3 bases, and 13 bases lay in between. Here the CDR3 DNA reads TGCGCCAGCAGCCAAGCCCCGGGACTGAACTACAATGAGCAGTTCTTC. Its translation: CASSQAPGLNYNEQFF.

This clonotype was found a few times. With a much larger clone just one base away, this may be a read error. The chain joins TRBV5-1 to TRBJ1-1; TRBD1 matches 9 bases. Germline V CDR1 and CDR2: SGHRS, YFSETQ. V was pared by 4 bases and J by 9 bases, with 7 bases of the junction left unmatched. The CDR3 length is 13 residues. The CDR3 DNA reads TGCGCCAGCAGCACGGACAGGGGAGCTCAAGCTTTCTTT. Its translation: CASSTDRGAQAFF.

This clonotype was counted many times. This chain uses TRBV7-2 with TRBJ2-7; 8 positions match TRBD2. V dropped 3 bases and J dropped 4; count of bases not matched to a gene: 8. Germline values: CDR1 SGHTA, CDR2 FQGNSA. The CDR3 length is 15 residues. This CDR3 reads CASSFNPIAGYEQYF. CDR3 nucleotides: TGTGCCAGCAGCTTCAACCCCATAGCGGGATACGAGCAGTACTTC.

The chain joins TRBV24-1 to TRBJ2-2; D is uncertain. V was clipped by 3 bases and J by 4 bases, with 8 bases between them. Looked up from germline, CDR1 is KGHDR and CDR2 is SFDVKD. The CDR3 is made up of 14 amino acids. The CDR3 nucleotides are TGTGCCACCAGTGATCCCAGGTCCACCGGGGAGCTGTTTTTT. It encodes CATSDPRSTGELFF.

This CDR3 reads CASMNSGHLSGNTIYF. CDR3 in DNA: TGTGCCAGCATGAATTCGGGACACCTCTCTGGAAACACCATATATTTT. J is TRBJ1-3 and V is TRBV6-1, with a tentative D call TRBD1 (6 bases). Trimming removed 7 bases at V and 0 bases at J, with 16 bases between. Germline V gives CDR1 MNHNS, CDR2 SASEGT. This CDR3 is 16 amino acids long.

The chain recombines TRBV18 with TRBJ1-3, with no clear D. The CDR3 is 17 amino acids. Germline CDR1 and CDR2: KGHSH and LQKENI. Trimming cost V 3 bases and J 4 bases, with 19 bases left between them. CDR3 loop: CASSPYPDWSFGNTIYF. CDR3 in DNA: TGTGCCAGCTCACCGTACCCGGACTGGTCATTCGGAAACACCATATATTTT.

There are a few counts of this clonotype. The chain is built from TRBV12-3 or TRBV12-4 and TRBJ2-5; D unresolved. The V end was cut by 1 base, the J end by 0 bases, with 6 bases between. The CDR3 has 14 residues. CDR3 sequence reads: CASSLVADQETQYF. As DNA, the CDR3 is TGTGCCAGCAGTTTAGTGGCGGACCAAGAGACCCAGTACTTC.

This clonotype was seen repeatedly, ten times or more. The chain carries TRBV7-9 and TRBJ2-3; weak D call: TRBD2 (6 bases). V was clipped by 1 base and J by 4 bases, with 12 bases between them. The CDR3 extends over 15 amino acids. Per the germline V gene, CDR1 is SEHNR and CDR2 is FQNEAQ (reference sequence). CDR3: CASSLDGGTSDTQYF. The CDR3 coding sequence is TGTGCCAGCAGCTTAGACGGCGGGACCTCAGATACGCAGTATTTT.

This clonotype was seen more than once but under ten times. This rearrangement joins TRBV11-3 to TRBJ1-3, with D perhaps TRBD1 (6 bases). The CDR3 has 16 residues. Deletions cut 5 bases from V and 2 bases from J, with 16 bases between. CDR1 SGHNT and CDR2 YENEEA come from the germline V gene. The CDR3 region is CASSLRGALTGNTIYF. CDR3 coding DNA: TGTGCCAGCAGCCTACGGGGGGCATTGACTGGAAACACCATATATTTT. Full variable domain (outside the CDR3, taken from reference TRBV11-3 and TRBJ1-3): EAGVVQSPRYKIIEKKQPVAFWCNPISGHNTLYWYLQNLGQGPELLIRYENEEAVDDSQLPKDRFSAERLKGVDSTLKIQPAELGDSAVYLCASSLRGALTGNTIYFGEGSWLTVV.

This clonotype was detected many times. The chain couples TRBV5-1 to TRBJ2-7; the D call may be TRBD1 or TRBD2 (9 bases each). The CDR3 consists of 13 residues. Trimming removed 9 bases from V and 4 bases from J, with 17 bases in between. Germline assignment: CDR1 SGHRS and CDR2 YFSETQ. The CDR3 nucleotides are TGCGCCACTAGCGGGACAGGGAATTACGAGCAGTACTTC. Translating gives CATSGTGNYEQYF. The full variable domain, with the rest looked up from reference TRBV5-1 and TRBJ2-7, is KAGVTQTPRYLIKTRGQQVTLSCSPISGHRSVSWYQQTPGQGLQFLFEYFSETQRNKGNFPGRFSGRQFSNSRSEMNVSTLELGDSALYLCATSGTGNYEQYFGPGTRLTVT.

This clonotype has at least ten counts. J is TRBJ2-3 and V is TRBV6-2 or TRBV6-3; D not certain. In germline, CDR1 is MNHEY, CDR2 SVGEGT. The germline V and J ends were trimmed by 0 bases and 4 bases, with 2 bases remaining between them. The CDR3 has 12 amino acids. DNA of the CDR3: TGTGCCAGCAGTTACTCTCCAGATACGCAGTATTTT. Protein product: CASSYSPDTQYF.

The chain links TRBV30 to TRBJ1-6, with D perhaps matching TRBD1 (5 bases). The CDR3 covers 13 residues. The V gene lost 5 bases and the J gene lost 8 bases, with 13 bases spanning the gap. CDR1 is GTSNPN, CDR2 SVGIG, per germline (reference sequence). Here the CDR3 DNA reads TGTGCCTGGGGTCGGGACGTAGATTCACCCCTCCACTTT. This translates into CAWGRDVDSPLHF.

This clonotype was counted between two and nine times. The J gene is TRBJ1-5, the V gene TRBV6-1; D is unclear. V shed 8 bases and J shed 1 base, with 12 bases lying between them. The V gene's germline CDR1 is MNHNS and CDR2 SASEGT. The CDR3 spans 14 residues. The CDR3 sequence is CASGATPSNQPQHF. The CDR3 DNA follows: TGTGCCAGCGGCGCTACACCCAGCAATCAGCCCCAGCATTTT.

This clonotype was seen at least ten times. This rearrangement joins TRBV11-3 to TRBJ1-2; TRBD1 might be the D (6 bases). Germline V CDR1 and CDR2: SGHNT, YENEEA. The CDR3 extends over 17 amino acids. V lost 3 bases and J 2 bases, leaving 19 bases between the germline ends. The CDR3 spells CASSFGGGLGENYGYTF. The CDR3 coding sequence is TGTGCCAGCAGCTTTGGGGGGGGCCTGGGGGAAAACTATGGCTACACCTTC.

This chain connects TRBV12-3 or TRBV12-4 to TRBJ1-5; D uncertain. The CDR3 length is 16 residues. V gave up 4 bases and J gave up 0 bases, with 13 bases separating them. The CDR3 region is CASSSFVDGSNQPQHF. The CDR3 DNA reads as TGTGCCAGCAGTTCGTTCGTAGATGGTAGCAATCAGCCCCAGCATTTT.

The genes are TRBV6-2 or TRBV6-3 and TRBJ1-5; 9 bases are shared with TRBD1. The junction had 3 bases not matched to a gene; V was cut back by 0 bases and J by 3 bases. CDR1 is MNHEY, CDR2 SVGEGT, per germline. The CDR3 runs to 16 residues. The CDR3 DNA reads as TGTGCCAGCAGTTACTCGGGGACAGGGTTCAATCAGCCCCAGCATTTT. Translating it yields CASSYSGTGFNQPQHF.

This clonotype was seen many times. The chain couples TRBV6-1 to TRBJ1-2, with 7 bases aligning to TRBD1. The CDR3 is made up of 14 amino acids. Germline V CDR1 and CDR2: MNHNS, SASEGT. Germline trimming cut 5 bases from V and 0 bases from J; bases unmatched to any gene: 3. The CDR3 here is CASSRDSPNYGYTF. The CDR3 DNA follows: TGTGCCAGCAGTCGGGACAGTCCTAACTATGGCTACACCTTC.

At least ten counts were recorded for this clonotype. The CDR3, as DNA: TGCAGTGCTAGATCGGCCGGGACTAGCGGGACCTACGAGCAGTACTTC. The encoded protein is CSARSAGTSGTYEQYF. V is TRBV20-1 and J is TRBJ2-7, with 13 positions matching TRBD2. Germline V gene lookup returns CDR1 DFQATT and CDR2 SNEGSKA (reference sequence). With V trimmed by 2 bases and J by 2 bases, 6 bases remained unmatched. This CDR3 has 16 residues.

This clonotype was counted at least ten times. This chain's CDR3 is CSARDLHGVSNQPQHF. The CDR3 coding sequence is TGCAGTGCTAGAGATCTGCATGGGGTTAGCAATCAGCCCCAGCATTTT. The chain joins TRBV20-1 to TRBJ1-5; D call uncertain. CDR3 length equals 16 residues. Trimming stripped 0 bases from V and 0 bases from J, with 12 bases between. Germline CDR1 and CDR2: DFQATT and SNEGSKA (reference sequence).

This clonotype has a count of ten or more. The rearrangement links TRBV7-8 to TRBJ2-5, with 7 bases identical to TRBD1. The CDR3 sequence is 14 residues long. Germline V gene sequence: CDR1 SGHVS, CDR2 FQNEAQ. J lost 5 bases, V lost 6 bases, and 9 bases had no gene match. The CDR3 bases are TGTGCCAGCAGGAACACAGGGGTTGGGGAGACCCAGTACTTC. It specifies CASRNTGVGETQYF.

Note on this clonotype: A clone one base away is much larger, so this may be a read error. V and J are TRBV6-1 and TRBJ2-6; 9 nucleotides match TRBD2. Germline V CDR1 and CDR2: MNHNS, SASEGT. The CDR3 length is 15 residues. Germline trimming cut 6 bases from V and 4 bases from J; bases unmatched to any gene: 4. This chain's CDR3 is CASSCGRAGANVLTF. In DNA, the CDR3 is TGTGCCAGCAGCTGCGGGAGGGCCGGGGCCAACGTCCTGACTTTC.

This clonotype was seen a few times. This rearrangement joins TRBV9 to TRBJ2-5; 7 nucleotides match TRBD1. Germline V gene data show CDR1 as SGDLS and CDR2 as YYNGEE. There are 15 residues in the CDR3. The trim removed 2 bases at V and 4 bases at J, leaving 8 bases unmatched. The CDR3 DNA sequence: TGTGCCAGCAGCGTTTCAGGGGGTATGGGAGAGACCCAGTACTTC. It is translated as CASSVSGGMGETQYF.